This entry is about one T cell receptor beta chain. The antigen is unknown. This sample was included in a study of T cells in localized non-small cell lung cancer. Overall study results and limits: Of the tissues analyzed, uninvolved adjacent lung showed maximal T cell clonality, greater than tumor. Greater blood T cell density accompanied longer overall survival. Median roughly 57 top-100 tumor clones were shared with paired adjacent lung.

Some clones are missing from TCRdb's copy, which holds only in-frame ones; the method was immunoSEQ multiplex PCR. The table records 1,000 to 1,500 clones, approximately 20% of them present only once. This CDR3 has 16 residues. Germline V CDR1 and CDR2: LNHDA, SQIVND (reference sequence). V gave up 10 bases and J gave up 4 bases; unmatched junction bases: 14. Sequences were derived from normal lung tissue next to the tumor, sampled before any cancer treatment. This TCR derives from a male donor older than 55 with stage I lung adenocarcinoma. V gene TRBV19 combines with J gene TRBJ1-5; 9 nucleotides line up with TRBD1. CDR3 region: CATKPGQGEGNQPQHF. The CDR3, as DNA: TGTGCCACGAAACCGGGACAGGGTGAGGGGAATCAGCCCCAGCATTTT.